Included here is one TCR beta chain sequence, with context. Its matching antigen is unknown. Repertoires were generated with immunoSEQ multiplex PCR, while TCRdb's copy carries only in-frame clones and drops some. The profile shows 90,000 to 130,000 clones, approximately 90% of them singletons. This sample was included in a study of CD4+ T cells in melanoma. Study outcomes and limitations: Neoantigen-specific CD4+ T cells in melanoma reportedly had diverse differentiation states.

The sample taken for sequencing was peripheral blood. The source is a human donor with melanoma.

CDR3 loop: CASSLEGISYEQYF. CDR3 sequence (DNA): TGTGCCAGCAGCTTAGAAGGTATCTCCTACGAGCAGTACTTC. This chain joins TRBV7-9 and TRBJ2-7; D ambiguous. The CDR3 contains 14 residues. The germline V and J ends were trimmed by 1 base and 0 bases, with 7 bases remaining between them. CDR1 is SEHNR and CDR2 is FQNEAQ in the germline V gene (reference sequence).